The 28 T cell receptor beta chains below come from one sample, sequenced in a study of T cell repertoires in ileal Crohn's disease. Time point given: neoterminal ileum biopsy at postoperative endoscopy, about 6 months after surgery. Using immunoSEQ multiplex PCR, the repertoire was profiled, and TCRdb retains in-frame clones only, with some absent. This table holds 4,100 or so clones, 85% found once. The sequenced sample consisted of ileal tissue. All receptors derive from an adult with Crohn's disease.

V is TRBV30 and J is TRBJ1-3; 7 nucleotides agree with TRBD1. CDR3 length: 13 residues. Germline values: CDR1 GTSNPN, CDR2 SVGIG (reference sequence). The trim removed 3 bases at V and 3 bases at J, leaving 2 bases unmatched. CDR3 sequence reads: CAWSPGGGNTIYF. The CDR3 DNA sequence: TGTGCCTGGAGCCCAGGGGGTGGAAACACCATATATTTT.

The chain links TRBV18 to TRBJ1-6, with no clear D. Deletions cut 0 bases from V and 14 bases from J, with 20 bases between. The CDR3 is 16 amino acids. Per germline, CDR1 KGHSH and CDR2 LQKENI. The CDR3 protein is CASSPPPVTRHSALHF. The CDR3 DNA follows: TGTGCCAGCTCACCACCCCCCGTGACAAGACATTCGGCCCTCCACTTT.

This clone has just a few counts. The V call is TRBV28, the J call TRBJ2-1; the match to TRBD2 covers 14 bases. Germline V gene sequence: CDR1 MDHEN, CDR2 SYDVKM. V lost 5 bases, J lost 3 bases, and 6 bases stayed unmatched. The CDR3 is made up of 17 amino acids. CDR3 coding DNA: TGTGCCAGCAGTCGCCCCGGGACTAGCGGGGGCTACAATGAGCAGTTCTTC. This translates into CASSRPGTSGGYNEQFF.

CDR3 in amino acids: CASSQYAGRETQYF. The CDR3 coding sequence is TGCGCCAGCAGCCAATATGCAGGGAGGGAGACCCAGTACTTC. The chain links TRBV4-1 to TRBJ2-5, with TRBD2 as a possible D gene (6 bases). Germline V CDR1 and CDR2: MGHRA, YSYEKL. The CDR3 spans 14 residues. V lost 2 bases and J 5 bases, leaving 12 bases between the germline ends.

This clone has just a few counts. J is TRBJ2-1 and V is TRBV6-4, with D perhaps TRBD2 (5 bases). The CDR3 has 15 residues. Trimming cost V 3 bases and J 4 bases, with 13 bases left between them. Germline V gene sequence: CDR1 MRHNA, CDR2 SNTAGT. CDR3 in DNA: TGTGCCAGCAGTGAGGCCAGCGGAGCATACAATGAGCAGTTCTTC. Its translation: CASSEASGAYNEQFF.

This clone has only one observation. V usage is TRBV25-1 and J usage is TRBJ1-1; D is perhaps TRBD1 (5 bases). The germline V gene encodes CDR1 MGHDK and CDR2 SYGVNS. V lost 8 bases and J 7 bases, leaving 11 bases between the germline ends. This CDR3 region has 11 residues. Here the CDR3 reads CASGRGIEAFF. CDR3 DNA: TGTGCCAGCGGAAGGGGCATTGAAGCTTTCTTT. The full variable domain, in which reference TRBV25-1 and TRBJ1-1 provide the parts outside the CDR3, is EADIYQTPRYLVIGTGKKITLECSQTMGHDKMYWYQQDPGMELHLIHYSYGVNSTEKGDLSSESTVSRIRTEHFPLTLESARPSHTSQYLCASGRGIEAFFGQGTRLTVV.

The chain recombines TRBV5-5 with TRBJ1-1, with a weak D call TRBD1 (5 bases). The CDR3 sequence is 16 residues long. Germline V CDR1 and CDR2: SGHKS, YYEKEE (reference sequence). Trimming pared 7 bases from V and 1 base from J, leaving 20 bases between. As DNA, the CDR3 is TGTGCCAGCTCACCGGGGAGGGGCGCTGGGAACACTGAAGCTTTCTTT. Protein sequence: CASSPGRGAGNTEAFF.

The DNA of the CDR3 is TGTGCCAGCAGCCAAGATGAGCGGGGATACACAGATACGCAGTATTTT. Its protein is CASSQDERGYTDTQYF. The chain links TRBV4-2 to TRBJ2-3; 7 bases agree with TRBD2. V lost 0 bases, J lost 2 bases, and 5 bases stayed unmatched. Germline V lookup: CDR1 LGHNA, CDR2 YNFKEQ. This CDR3 spans 16 amino acids.

CDR3 DNA: TGTGCCAGCAGCTTAAAGCACCCAGATACGCAGTATTTT. Protein: CASSLKHPDTQYF. The gene calls are TRBV7-2 and TRBJ2-3; D is unclear. V was cut by 2 bases and J by 4 bases, with 7 bases left in between. The CDR3 contains 13 residues. From germline, CDR1 is SGHTA and CDR2 FQGNSA.

The J gene is TRBJ2-7, the V gene TRBV5-1; unclear D gene. The length of the CDR3 is 12 residues. Germline V CDR1 and CDR2: SGHRS, YFSETQ. Trimming left V 0 bases short and J 3 bases short, with 4 bases between. Here the CDR3 DNA reads TGCGCCAGCAGCTTGGTCCACTACGAGCAGTACTTC. This sequence encodes CASSLVHYEQYF. Filled out from reference TRBV5-1 and TRBJ2-7, the complete variable domain reads KAGVTQTPRYLIKTRGQQVTLSCSPISGHRSVSWYQQTPGQGLQFLFEYFSETQRNKGNFPGRFSGRQFSNSRSEMNVSTLELGDSALYLCASSLVHYEQYFGPGTRLTVT.

The V call is TRBV5-5, the J call TRBJ2-1, with TRBD2 matching 12 bases. The germline V gene encodes CDR1 SGHKS and CDR2 YYEKEE (reference sequence). V gave up 4 bases and J gave up 8 bases; unmatched junction bases: 7. The CDR3 contains 15 residues. CDR3 in DNA: TGTGCCAGCAGCATCCTAGCGGGGGGGTTTGATGAGCAGTTCTTC. Protein: CASSILAGGFDEQFF.

The genes are TRBV2 and TRBJ2-7; tentative D call: TRBD2 (5 bases). CDR1 and CDR2 (germline): SNHLY, FYNNEI. The CDR3 runs to 13 residues. Trimming removed 7 bases from V and 0 bases from J, with 10 bases in between. CDR3 coding DNA: TGTGCCAGCAACCGGGAAATCTCCTACGAGCAGTACTTC. The encoded protein is CASNREISYEQYF.

This sequence joins TRBV11-3 and TRBJ2-5; D ambiguous. CDR3 size: 14 residues. The V end lost 1 base, the J end lost 5 bases, and 11 bases lay between the germline ends. Germline V gene lookup returns CDR1 SGHNT and CDR2 YENEEA. This chain's CDR3 is CASSLGRGAETQYF. The DNA for the CDR3 is TGTGCCAGCAGCTTAGGTAGAGGAGCGGAGACCCAGTACTTC.

This sequence joins TRBV5-1 and TRBJ2-2; 8 bases align to TRBD2. The CDR3 extends over 15 amino acids. Unmatched junction bases numbered 11, after V lost 7 bases and J lost 6 bases. Germline lookup yields CDR1 SGHRS and CDR2 YFSETQ. This CDR3 reads CASADTGGYAGELFF. Here the CDR3 DNA reads TGCGCCAGCGCGGATACGGGGGGGTACGCCGGGGAGCTGTTTTTT.

V and J are TRBV7-2 and TRBJ1-5, with 10 nucleotides matching TRBD1. Germline V gene data show CDR1 as SGHTA and CDR2 as FQGNSA. The V and J ends lost 6 bases and 9 bases, in that order; junction bases with no gene match: 8. The CDR3 length is 14 residues. This CDR3 reads CASSSPGQGSPQHF. The CDR3 DNA reads TGTGCCAGCAGTTCCCCGGGACAGGGGTCGCCCCAGCATTTT. The full variable domain, in which reference TRBV7-2 and TRBJ1-5 provide the parts outside the CDR3, is GAGVSQSPSNKVTEKGKDVELRCDPISGHTALYWYRQSLGQGLEFLIYFQGNSAPDKSGLPSDRFSAERTGGSVSTLTIQRTQQEDSAVYLCASSSPGQGSPQHFGDGTRLSIL.

V gene TRBV7-7 combines with J gene TRBJ1-1; D gene uncertain. V was cut by 1 base and J by 4 bases, with 7 bases left in between. The CDR3 spans 13 residues. The germline V gene has CDR1 SSHAT and CDR2 FNYEAQ (reference sequence). The CDR3 DNA follows: TGTGCCAGCAGCTTAGGCCTAGGCACTGAAGCTTTCTTT. Translation: CASSLGLGTEAFF.

The genes are TRBV5-1 and TRBJ2-1, with 11 bases identical to TRBD2. Looked up from germline, CDR1 is SGHRS and CDR2 is YFSETQ. The length of the CDR3 is 15 residues. Trimming at V came to 5 bases and at J to 7 bases, leaving 8 bases not matched to a gene. The CDR3 protein is CASRDSGGARNEQFF. CDR3 DNA: TGCGCCAGCAGGGATAGCGGGGGGGCACGGAATGAGCAGTTCTTC.

The gene calls are TRBV9 and TRBJ2-5; 8 bases are shared with TRBD2. There are 16 residues in the CDR3. Germline values: CDR1 SGDLS, CDR2 YYNGEE. The trim removed 0 bases at V and 4 bases at J, leaving 8 bases unmatched. CDR3 nucleotide sequence: TGTGCCAGCAGCGTAGGCGGACTAGCCGTAAGAGAGACCCAGTACTTC. Protein: CASSVGGLAVRETQYF. Using reference TRBV9 and TRBJ2-5 for the parts outside the CDR3, the full variable domain is DSGVTQTPKHLITATGQRVTLRCSPRSGDLSVYWYQQSLDQGLQFLIQYYNGEERAKGNILERFSAQQFPDLHSELNLSSLELGDSALYFCASSVGGLAVRETQYFGPGTRLLVL.

The chain joins TRBV2 to TRBJ1-5; a possible D gene is TRBD1 (5 bases). The CDR3 is made up of 13 amino acids. CDR1 and CDR2 from the germline V gene are SNHLY and FYNNEI. Trimming took 8 bases from V and 0 from J, leaving 8 bases between them. CDR3 region: CASVGDSNQPQHF. For the CDR3, the DNA is TGTGCCAGCGTAGGGGATAGCAATCAGCCCCAGCATTTT.

The chain is built from TRBV4-2 and TRBJ2-2, with a tentative D call TRBD1 (5 bases). Germline lookup yields CDR1 LGHNA and CDR2 YNFKEQ. With 1 base removed from V and 4 bases from J, the gap between germline ends came to 19 bases. The CDR3 covers 18 residues. CDR3 DNA sequence: TGTGCCAGCAGCCAAGCCTGGGGCTATAAGGCCGCCACCGGGGAGCTGTTTTTT. It yields the protein CASSQAWGYKAATGELFF.

The chain employs TRBV11-1 and TRBJ2-3; no definite D call. CDR1 and CDR2 (germline): SGHAT, FQDESV (reference sequence). The germline V and J ends were trimmed by 3 bases and 3 bases, with 10 bases remaining between them. This CDR3 comprises 14 residues. The DNA of the CDR3 is TGTGCCAGCAGCTTCCCTCCTTCGACAGATACGCAGTATTTT. Its translation: CASSFPPSTDTQYF.

V usage is TRBV10-3 and J usage is TRBJ2-6; weak D call: TRBD2 (5 bases). The germline V and J ends were trimmed by 6 bases and 1 base, with 19 bases remaining between them. This CDR3 contains 18 residues. In germline, CDR1 is ENHRY, CDR2 SYGVKD. The CDR3 DNA is TGTGCCATCAGGGGTGGCGAGGGCCCCACGTCTGGGGCCAACGTCCTGACTTTC. Residues: CAIRGGEGPTSGANVLTF.

V is TRBV5-6 and J is TRBJ2-7, with 8 bases identical to TRBD1. This CDR3 contains 15 residues. Germline V lookup: CDR1 SGHDT, CDR2 YYEEEE. After removal of 6 bases from V and 0 bases from J, the junction contained 8 bases not matched to a gene. Here the CDR3 reads CASTPGQVYSYEQYF. The DNA for the CDR3 is TGTGCCAGCACCCCGGGACAGGTTTACTCCTACGAGCAGTACTTC.

The rearrangement joins TRBV6-5 to TRBJ1-2, with 9 bases that match TRBD1. This CDR3 region has 15 residues. Trimming removed 10 bases from V and 0 bases from J; junction bases left unmatched: 9. Germline CDR1 reads MNHEY; CDR2 reads SVGAGI. In DNA form, the CDR3 reads TGTGCCACCCAGGACAGGGGCGTCCCTAACTATGGCTACACCTTC. Its protein is CATQDRGVPNYGYTF.

The chain uses TRBV5-1 and TRBJ2-3, with D possibly matching TRBD2 (5 bases). From germline, CDR1 is SGHRS and CDR2 YFSETQ. V lost 5 bases to trimming and J lost 4 bases, with 14 bases between them. The CDR3 extends over 14 amino acids. DNA of the CDR3: TGCGCCAGCAGTGCAGGCCTAGCATCAGATACGCAGTATTTT. Amino acid sequence: CASSAGLASDTQYF.

The rearrangement uses TRBV28 and TRBJ1-1, with D uncertain. Germline V CDR1 and CDR2: MDHEN, SYDVKM. V was cut by 2 bases and J by 10 bases, with 11 bases left in between. This CDR3 has 12 amino acids. The CDR3 loop reads CASSLLRGGAFF. The CDR3 coding sequence is TGTGCCAGCAGTTTACTCCGCGGCGGAGCTTTCTTT.

The V and J genes are TRBV6-4 and TRBJ2-2; possibly TRBD1 for D (5 bases). From germline, CDR1 is MRHNA and CDR2 SNTAGT. The CDR3 length is 13 residues. Trimming cost V 6 bases and J 4 bases, with 9 bases left between them. CDR3 DNA sequence: TGTGCCAGCAGCAGGGAAAGCACCGGGGAGCTGTTTTTT. Translation: CASSRESTGELFF.

The rearrangement joins TRBV5-5 to TRBJ2-5, with TRBD2 matching over 8 bases. J was trimmed by 5 bases and V by 4 bases; bases with no gene match: 7. CDR1 is SGHKS, CDR2 YYEKEE, per germline (reference sequence). This CDR3 contains 14 residues. The CDR3 loop is CASSLRTSLETQYF. Here the CDR3 DNA reads TGTGCCAGCAGCCTAAGGACTAGCTTGGAGACCCAGTACTTC.